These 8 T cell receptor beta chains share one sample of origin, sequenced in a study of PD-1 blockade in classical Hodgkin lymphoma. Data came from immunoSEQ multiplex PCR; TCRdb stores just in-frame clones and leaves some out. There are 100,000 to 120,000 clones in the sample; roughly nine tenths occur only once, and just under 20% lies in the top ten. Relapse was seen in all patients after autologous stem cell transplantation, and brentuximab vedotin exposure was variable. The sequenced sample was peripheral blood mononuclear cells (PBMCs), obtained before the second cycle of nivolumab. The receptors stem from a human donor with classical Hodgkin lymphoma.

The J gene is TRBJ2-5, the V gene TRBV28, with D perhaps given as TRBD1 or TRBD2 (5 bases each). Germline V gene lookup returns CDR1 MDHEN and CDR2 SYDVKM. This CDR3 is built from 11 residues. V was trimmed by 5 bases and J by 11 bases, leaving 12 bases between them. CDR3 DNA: TGTGCCAGCAGTCCAATAGGGGAGCAGTACTTC. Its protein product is CASSPIGEQYF.

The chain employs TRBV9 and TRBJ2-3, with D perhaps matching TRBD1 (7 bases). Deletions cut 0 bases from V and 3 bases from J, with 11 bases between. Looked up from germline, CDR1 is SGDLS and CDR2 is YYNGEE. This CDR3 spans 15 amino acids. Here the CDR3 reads CASSVVRGATDTQYF. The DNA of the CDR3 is TGTGCCAGCAGCGTAGTCAGGGGGGCTACAGATACGCAGTATTTT.

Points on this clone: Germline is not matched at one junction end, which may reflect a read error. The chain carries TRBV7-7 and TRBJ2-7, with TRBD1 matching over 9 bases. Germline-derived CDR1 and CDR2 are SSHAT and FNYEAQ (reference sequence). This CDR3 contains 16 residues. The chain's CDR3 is CASRPHNRGRSYEQYF. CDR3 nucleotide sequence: TGTGCTAGCAGACCCCATAACAGGGGGCGATCCTACGAGCAGTACTTC.

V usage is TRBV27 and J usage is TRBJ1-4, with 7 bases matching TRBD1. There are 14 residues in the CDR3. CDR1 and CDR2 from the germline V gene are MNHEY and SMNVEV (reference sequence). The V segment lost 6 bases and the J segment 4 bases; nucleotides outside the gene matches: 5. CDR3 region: CASSVDRLNEKLFF. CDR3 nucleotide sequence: TGTGCCAGCAGCGTGGACAGGCTTAATGAAAAACTGTTTTTT.

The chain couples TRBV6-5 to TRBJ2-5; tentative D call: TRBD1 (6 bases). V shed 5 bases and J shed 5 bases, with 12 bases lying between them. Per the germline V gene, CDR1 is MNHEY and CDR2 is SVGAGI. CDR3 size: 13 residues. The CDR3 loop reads CASSHRVGETQYF. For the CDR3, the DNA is TGTGCCAGCAGTCACAGGGTTGGGGAGACCCAGTACTTC.

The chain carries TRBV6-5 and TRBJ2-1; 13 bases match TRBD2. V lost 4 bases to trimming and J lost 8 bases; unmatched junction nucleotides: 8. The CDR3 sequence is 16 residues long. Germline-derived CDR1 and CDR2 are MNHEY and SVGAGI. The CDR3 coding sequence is TGTGCCAGCAGTTGGGGGTGGACTAGCGGGAGCTATGAGCAGTTCTTC. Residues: CASSWGWTSGSYEQFF.

The CDR3: CASSLGTGGPGGYTF. CDR3 bases: TGTGCCAGCAGCTTGGGGACGGGGGGCCCAGGGGGCTACACCTTC. The chain links TRBV5-5 to TRBJ1-2; TRBD1 might be the D (6 bases). The CDR3 extends over 15 amino acids. Trimming removed 0 bases at V and 8 bases at J, with 17 bases between. CDR1 SGHKS and CDR2 YYEKEE come from the germline V gene (reference sequence).

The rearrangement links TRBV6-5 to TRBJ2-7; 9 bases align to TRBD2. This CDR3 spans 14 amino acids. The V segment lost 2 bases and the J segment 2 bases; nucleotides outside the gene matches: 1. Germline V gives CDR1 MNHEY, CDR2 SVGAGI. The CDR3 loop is CASSYVAGAYEQYF. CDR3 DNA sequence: TGTGCCAGCAGTTACGTAGCGGGAGCCTACGAGCAGTACTTC.